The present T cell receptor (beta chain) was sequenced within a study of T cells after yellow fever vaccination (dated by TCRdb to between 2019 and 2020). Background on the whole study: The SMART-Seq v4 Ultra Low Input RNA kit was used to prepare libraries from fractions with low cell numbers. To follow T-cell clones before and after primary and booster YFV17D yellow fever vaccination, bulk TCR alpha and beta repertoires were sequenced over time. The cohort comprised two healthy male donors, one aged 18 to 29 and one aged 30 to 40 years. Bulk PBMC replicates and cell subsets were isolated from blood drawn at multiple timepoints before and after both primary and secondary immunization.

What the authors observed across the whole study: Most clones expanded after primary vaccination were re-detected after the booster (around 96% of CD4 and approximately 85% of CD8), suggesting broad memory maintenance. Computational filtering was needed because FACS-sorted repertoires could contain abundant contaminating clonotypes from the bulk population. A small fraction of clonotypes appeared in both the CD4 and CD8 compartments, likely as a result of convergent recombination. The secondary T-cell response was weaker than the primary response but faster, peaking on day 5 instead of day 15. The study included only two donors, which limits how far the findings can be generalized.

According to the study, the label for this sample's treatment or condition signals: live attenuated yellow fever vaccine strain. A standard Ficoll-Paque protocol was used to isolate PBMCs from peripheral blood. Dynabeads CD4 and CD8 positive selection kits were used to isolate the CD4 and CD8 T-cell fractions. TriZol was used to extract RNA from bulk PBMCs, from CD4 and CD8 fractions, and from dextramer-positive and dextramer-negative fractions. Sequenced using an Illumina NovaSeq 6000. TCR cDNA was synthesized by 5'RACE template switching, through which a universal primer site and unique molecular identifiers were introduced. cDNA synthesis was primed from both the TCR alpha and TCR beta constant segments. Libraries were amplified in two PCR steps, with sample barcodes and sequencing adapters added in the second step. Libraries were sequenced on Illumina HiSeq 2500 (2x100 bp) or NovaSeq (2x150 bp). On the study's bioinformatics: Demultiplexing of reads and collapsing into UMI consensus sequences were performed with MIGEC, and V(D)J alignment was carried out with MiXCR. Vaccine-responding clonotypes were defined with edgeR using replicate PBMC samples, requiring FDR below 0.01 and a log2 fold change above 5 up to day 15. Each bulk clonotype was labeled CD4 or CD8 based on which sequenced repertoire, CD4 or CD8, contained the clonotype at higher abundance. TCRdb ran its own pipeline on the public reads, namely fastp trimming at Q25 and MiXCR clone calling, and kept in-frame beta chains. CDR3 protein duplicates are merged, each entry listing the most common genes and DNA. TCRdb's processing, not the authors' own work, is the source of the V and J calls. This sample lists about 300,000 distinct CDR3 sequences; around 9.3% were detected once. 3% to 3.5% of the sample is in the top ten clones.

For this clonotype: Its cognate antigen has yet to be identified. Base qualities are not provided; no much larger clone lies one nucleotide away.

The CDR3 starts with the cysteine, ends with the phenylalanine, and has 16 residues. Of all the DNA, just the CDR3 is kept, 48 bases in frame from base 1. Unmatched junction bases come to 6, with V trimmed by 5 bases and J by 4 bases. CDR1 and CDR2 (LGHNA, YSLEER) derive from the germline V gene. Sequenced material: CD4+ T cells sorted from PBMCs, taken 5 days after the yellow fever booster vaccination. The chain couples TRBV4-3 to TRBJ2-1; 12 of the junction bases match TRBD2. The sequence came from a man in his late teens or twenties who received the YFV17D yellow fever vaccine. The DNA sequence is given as TGCGCCAGCAGCATCAGGACTAGCGGGGTGTACAATGAGCAGTTCTTC. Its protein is CASSIRTSGVYNEQFF.